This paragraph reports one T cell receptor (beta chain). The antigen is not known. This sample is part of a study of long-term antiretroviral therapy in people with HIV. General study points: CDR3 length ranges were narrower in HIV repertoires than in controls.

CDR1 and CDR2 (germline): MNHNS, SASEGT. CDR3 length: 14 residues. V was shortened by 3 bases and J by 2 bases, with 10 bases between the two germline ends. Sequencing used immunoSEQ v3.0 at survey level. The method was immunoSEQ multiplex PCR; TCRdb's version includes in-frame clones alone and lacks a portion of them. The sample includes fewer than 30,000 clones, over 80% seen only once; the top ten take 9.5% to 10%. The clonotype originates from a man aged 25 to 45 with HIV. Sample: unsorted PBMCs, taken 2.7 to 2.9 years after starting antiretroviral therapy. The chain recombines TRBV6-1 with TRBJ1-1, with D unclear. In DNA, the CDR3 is TGTGCCAGCAGTGAGTGGGCGGCAAACACTGAAGCTTTCTTT. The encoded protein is CASSEWAANTEAFF.